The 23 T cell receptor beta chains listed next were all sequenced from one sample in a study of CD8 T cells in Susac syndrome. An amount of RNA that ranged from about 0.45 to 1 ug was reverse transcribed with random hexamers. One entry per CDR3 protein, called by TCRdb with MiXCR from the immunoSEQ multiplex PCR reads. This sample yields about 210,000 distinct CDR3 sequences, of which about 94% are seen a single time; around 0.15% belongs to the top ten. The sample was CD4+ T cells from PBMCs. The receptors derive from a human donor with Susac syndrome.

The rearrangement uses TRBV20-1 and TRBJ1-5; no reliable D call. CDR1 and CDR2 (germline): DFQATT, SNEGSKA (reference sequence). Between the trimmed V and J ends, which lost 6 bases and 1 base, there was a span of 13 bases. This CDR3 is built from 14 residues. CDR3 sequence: CSAEEGTSNQPQHF. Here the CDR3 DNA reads TGCAGTGCGGAGGAGGGTACGAGCAATCAGCCCCAGCATTTT.

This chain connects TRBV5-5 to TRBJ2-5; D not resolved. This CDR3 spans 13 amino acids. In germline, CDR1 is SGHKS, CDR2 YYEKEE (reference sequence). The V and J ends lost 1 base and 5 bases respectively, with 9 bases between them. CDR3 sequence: CASSLYLMETQYF. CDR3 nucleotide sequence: TGTGCCAGCAGCTTGTACCTGATGGAGACCCAGTACTTC.

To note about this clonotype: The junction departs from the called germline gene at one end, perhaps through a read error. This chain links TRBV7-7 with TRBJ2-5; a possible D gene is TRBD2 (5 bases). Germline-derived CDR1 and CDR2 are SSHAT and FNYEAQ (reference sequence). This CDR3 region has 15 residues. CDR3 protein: CASSSREGGQETQYF. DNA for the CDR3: TGTGCTAGCAGCTCCCGCGAGGGCGGCCAAGAGACCCAGTACTTC.

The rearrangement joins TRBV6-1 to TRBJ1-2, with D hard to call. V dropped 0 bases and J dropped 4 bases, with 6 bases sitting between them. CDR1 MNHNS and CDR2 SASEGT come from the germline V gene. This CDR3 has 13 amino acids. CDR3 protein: CASSEAGSYGYTF. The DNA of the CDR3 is TGTGCCAGCAGTGAAGCCGGGAGCTATGGCTACACCTTC.

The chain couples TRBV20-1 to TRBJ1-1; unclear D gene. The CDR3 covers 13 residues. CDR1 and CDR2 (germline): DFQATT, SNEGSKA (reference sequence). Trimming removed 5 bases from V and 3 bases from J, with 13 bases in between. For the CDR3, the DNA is TGCAGTGCTCCTAATCCTCTGGACACTGAAGCTTTCTTT. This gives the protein CSAPNPLDTEAFF.

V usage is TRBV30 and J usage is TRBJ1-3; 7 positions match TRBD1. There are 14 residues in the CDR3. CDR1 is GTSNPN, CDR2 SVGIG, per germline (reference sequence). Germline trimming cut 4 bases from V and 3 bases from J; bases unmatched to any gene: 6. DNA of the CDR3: TGTGCCTGGACCCCGGGACAGATTGGAAACACCATATATTTT. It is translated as CAWTPGQIGNTIYF.

The DNA of the CDR3 is TGTGCCAGCAGCTTCCCTGGGGCAGGGGTGCACTCTGGGGCCAACGTCCTGACTTTC. It encodes CASSFPGAGVHSGANVLTF. The V gene is TRBV7-2, the J gene TRBJ2-6, with D possibly matching TRBD1 (6 bases). The CDR3 sequence is 19 residues long. Trimming cost V 3 bases and J 0 bases, with 18 bases left between them. CDR1 is SGHTA and CDR2 is FQGNSA in the germline V gene. The full variable domain, rest sourced from reference TRBV7-2 and TRBJ2-6, is GAGVSQSPSNKVTEKGKDVELRCDPISGHTALYWYRQSLGQGLEFLIYFQGNSAPDKSGLPSDRFSAERTGGSVSTLTIQRTQQEDSAVYLCASSFPGAGVHSGANVLTFGAGSRLTVL.

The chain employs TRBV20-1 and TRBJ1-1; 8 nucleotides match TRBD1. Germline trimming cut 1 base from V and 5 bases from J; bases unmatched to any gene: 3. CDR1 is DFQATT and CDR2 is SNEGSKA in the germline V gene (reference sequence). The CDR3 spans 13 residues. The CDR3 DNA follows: TGCAGTGCTAGAGGGACAGGGCAAACTGAAGCTTTCTTT. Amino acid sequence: CSARGTGQTEAFF.

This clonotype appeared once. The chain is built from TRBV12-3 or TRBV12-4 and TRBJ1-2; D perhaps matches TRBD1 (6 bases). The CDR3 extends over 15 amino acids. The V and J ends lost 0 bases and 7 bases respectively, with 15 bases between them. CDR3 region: CASSLAPGHMGGYTF. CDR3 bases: TGTGCCAGCAGTTTAGCCCCGGGACATATGGGTGGCTACACCTTC.

CDR3 coding DNA: TGCGCCAGCAGCCAAGATCTGGGGACCTACAATGAGCAGTTCTTC. It is translated as CASSQDLGTYNEQFF. The genes are TRBV4-3 and TRBJ2-1; D remains unclear. CDR1 and CDR2 from the germline V gene are LGHNA and YSLEER. The CDR3 spans 15 residues. Trimming removed 0 bases at V and 2 bases at J, with 8 bases between.

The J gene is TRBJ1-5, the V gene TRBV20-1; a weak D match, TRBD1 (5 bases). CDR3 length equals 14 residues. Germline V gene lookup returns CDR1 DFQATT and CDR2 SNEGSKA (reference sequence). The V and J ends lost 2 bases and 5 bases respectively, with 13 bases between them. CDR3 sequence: CSARSGSWDQPQHF. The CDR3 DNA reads TGCAGTGCTAGATCAGGGAGTTGGGATCAGCCCCAGCATTTT.

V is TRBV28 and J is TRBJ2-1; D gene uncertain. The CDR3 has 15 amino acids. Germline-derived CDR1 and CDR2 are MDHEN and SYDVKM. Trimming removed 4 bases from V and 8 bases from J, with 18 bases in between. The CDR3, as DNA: TGTGCCAGCAGTTCCCGTTTGGGTTCTTTGGATGAGCAGTTCTTC. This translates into CASSSRLGSLDEQFF.

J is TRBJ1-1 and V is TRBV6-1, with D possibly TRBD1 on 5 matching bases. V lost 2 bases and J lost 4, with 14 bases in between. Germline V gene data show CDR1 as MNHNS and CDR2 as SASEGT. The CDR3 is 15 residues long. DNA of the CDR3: TGTGCCAGCAGTGAATTGGGGGGGGTGGGCACTGAAGCTTTCTTT. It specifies CASSELGGVGTEAFF.

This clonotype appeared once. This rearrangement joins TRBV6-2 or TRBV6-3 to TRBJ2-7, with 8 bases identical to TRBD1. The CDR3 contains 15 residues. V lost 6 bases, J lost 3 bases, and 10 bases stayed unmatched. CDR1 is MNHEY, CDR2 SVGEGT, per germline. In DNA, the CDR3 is TGTGCCAGCAGCGGAGACTTTACAGGGGGCTACGAGCAGTACTTC. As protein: CASSGDFTGGYEQYF.

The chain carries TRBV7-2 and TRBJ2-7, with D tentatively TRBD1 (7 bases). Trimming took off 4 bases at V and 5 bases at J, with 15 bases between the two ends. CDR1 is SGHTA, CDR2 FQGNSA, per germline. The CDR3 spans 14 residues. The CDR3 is CASSSSQGGHEQYF. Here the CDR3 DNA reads TGTGCCAGCAGCTCATCTCAGGGGGGCCACGAGCAGTACTTC.

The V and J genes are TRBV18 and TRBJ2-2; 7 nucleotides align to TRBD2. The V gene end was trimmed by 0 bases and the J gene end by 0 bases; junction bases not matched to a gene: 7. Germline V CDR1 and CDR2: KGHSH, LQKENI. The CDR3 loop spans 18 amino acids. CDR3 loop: CASSPPSGRGTNTGELFF. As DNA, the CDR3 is TGTGCCAGCTCACCACCGAGTGGGCGGGGGACGAACACCGGGGAGCTGTTTTTT.

The CDR3: CASSAGQGLYEQYF. DNA of the CDR3: TGTGCCAGCAGCGCGGGACAGGGACTTTACGAGCAGTACTTC. V and J are TRBV9 and TRBJ2-7; TRBD1 matches 9 bases. With 3 bases clipped from V and 4 bases from J, the junction kept 5 bases outside the gene matches. This CDR3 comprises 14 residues. Germline V gene data show CDR1 as SGDLS and CDR2 as YYNGEE.

This chain's CDR3 is CASSPPGQAAYEQYF. The CDR3 DNA follows: TGTGCCAGCAGCCCCCCGGGACAGGCGGCCTACGAGCAGTACTTC. The rearrangement joins TRBV7-8 to TRBJ2-7; TRBD1 matches at 8 bases. V dropped 5 bases and J dropped 2; count of bases not matched to a gene: 8. The germline V gene has CDR1 SGHVS and CDR2 FQNEAQ. This CDR3 spans 15 amino acids.

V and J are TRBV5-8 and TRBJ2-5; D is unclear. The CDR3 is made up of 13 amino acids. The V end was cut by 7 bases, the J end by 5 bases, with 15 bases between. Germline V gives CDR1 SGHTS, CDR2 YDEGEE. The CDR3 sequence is CASGVAAQETQYF. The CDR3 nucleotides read TGTGCCAGCGGAGTGGCGGCCCAGGAGACCCAGTACTTC.

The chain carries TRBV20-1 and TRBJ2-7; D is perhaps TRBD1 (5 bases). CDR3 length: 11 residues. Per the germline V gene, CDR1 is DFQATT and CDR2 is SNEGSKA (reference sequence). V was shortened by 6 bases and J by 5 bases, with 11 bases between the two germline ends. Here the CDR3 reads CSAGIGDEQYF. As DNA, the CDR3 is TGCAGTGCCGGCATAGGGGACGAGCAGTACTTC.

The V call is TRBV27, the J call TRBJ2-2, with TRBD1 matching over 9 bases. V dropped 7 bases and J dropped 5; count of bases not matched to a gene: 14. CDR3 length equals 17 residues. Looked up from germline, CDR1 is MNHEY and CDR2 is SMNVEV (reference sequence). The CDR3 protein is CASKTGQGNIRTGELFF. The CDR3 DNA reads TGTGCCAGCAAAACCGGACAGGGGAATATTAGGACCGGGGAGCTGTTTTTT.

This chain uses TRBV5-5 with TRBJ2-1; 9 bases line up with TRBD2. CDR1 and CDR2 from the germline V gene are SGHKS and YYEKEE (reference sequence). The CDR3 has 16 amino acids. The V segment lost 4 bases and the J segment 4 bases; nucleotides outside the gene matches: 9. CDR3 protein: CASSLHSAGGYNEQFF. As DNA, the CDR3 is TGTGCCAGCAGCCTACACTCCGCGGGGGGGTACAATGAGCAGTTCTTC.

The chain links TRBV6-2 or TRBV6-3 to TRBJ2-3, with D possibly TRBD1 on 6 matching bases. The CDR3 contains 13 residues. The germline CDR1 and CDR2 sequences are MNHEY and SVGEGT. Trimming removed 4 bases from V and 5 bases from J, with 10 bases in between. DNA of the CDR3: TGTGCCAGCAGTTTGGACAGTCTAGATACGCAGTATTTT. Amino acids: CASSLDSLDTQYF.